This T cell receptor (beta chain) was sequenced during a study of vaccination effects on CD4 cells after COVID-19. The protocol was immunoSEQ multiplex PCR, while the TCRdb copy is restricted to in-frame clones and leaves out a portion. This table has under 50,000 clones, about 78% appearing once. As to this clone: Antigen: not known.

Cultured cells yielded isolated CD4+ T cells after around 9 days. This individual tested PCR-positive for SARS-CoV-2 infection between March and December 2020. A half-medium replacement with IL-2 medium was carried out on days 3 and 7. The CDR3 runs 16 residues. The V gene's germline CDR1 is SGHRS and CDR2 YFSETQ. V was pared by 5 bases and J by 1 base, with 17 bases between. The sequence derives from a human donor who had a prior SARS-CoV-2 infection. The material was CD4+ T cells from PBMCs cultured without peptide, obtained before COVID-19 vaccination. The V gene is TRBV5-1, the J gene TRBJ2-3, with D tentatively TRBD2 (5 bases). As DNA, the CDR3 is TGCGCCAGCAGTCCCGGGGATCTCGGGCGCACAGATACGCAGTATTTT. Its translation: CASSPGDLGRTDTQYF.